Listed below are T cell receptor beta chains from one sample, sequenced in a study of type 1 regulatory T cells. TCRdb ran MiXCR on the reads and lists one entry per CDR3 protein. The profile shows about 65,000 distinct CDR3 sequences, roughly half of them singletons. Antigen specificity for these receptors is unknown. Sequencing input: cultured non-Tr1 T cells, either the whole culture or a sorted T cell fraction (not recorded which). These receptors were collected from a human donor in good health. The CDR3 runs from the conserved cysteine through the conserved F or W. D genes are given only for firm matches. Clone size, where shown, is once, few, many, or a class for clones that have expanded.

j_call clone_size d_call v_call cdr3_nt cdr3_aa
TRBJ1-4 few TRBD1 TRBV7-2 TGTGCCAGCAGTTGGGACAGGGGCGGAAAACTGTTTTTT CASSWDRGGKLFF
TRBJ1-2 . . TRBV3-1 TGTGCCAGCAGCCACTCTAGGACAGCTTTCTATGGCTACACCTTC CASSHSRTAFYGYTF
TRBJ2-5 . TRBD2 TRBV3-1 TGTGCCAGCAGTCCAATTCCCGGGGGGTTAGAGACCCAGTACTTC CASSPIPGGLETQYF
TRBJ2-7 . TRBD1 TRBV11-3 TGTGCCAGCAGCATCTCGGGACAGGGGGTCTACGAGCAGTACTTC CASSISGQGVYEQYF
TRBJ2-2 . . TRBV18 TGTGCCAGCTCCCCTTCGATACTCCTCACCGGGGAGCTGTTTTTT CASSPSILLTGELFF
TRBJ2-2 . . TRBV6-2/TRBV6-3 TGTGCCAGCAGTTACGAGGGGTCCATCGGGGAGCTGTTTTTT CASSYEGSIGELFF
TRBJ1-1 . . TRBV11-3 TGTGCCAGCAGTCGAACTTACAGTTTGAACACTGAAGCTTTCTTT CASSRTYSLNTEAFF
TRBJ1-1 few . TRBV18 TGTGCCAGCTCACCCCCGGAAGGCAACACTGAAGCTTTCTTT CASSPPEGNTEAFF
TRBJ2-1 . . TRBV11-2 TGTGCCAGCAGCTTTTCAGGGAGCAATGAGCAGTTCTTC CASSFSGSNEQFF
TRBJ1-1 few . TRBV11-2 TGTGCCAGCAGCGCTGACGCGAACACTGAAGCTTTCTTT CASSADANTEAFF
TRBJ1-3 . . TRBV20-1 TGCAGTGCCGGTAGGAGAAACTCTGGAAACACCATATATTTT CSAGRRNSGNTIYF
TRBJ2-5 . . TRBV3-1 TGTGCCAGCAGCCAAGTGTCAGGTCCTCAAGAGACCCAGTACTTC CASSQVSGPQETQYF
TRBJ2-5 . TRBD1 TRBV5-1 TGCGCCAGCAGCGCCACAGGGGGCGTAACAGAGACCCAGTACTTC CASSATGGVTETQYF
TRBJ2-4 . . TRBV7-2 TGTGCCAGCAGCACTGAGACCGTAGCCAAAAACATTCAGTATTTC CASSTETVAKNIQYF
TRBJ1-1 . . TRBV7-2 TGTGCCAGCAGCTTCCGGGGGGCCCCAGAAGCTTTCTTT CASSFRGAPEAFF
TRBJ2-1 medium-sized . TRBV2 TGTGCCAGCAGTTCGAGACAGCGGTATGAGCAGTTCTTC CASSSRQRYEQFF
TRBJ2-3 . TRBD2 TRBV5-1 TGCGCCAGCAGCCCGGGACTAGGAAGGGGCACAGATACGCAGTATTTT CASSPGLGRGTDTQYF
TRBJ2-5 few . TRBV20-1 TGCAGTGCGAGACTCTCGGGCCAAGAGACCCAGTACTTC CSARLSGQETQYF
TRBJ1-1 . . TRBV20-1 TGCAGTGCTAGAGATGACGGACGATCCATGAACACTGAAGCTTTCTTT CSARDDGRSMNTEAFF
TRBJ2-5 . . TRBV30 TGTGCCTGGAGTGGTGCCCCCAAGGGGGAGACCCAGTACTTC CAWSGAPKGETQYF
TRBJ2-5 once . TRBV5-4 TGTGCCAGCAAGGGTGACGGTGGAGAGACCCAGTACTTC CASKGDGGETQYF
TRBJ2-1 few . TRBV5-1 TGCGCCAGCAGCTTTGAGGGCTCCTACAATGAGCAGTTCTTC CASSFEGSYNEQFF
TRBJ2-7 few . TRBV12-3/TRBV12-4 TGTGCCAGCAGTTTTGGGGGGGCTGGCAACGAGCAGTACTTC CASSFGGAGNEQYF
TRBJ1-2 . . TRBV6-2/TRBV6-3 TGTGCCAGCAGTTACTCTCGGGGGCGGCGCGGCTACACCTTC CASSYSRGRRGYTF
TRBJ1-1 . . TRBV7-3 TGTGCCAGCAGCTCCCTACGGGGAACTGAAGCTTTCTTT CASSSLRGTEAFF
TRBJ2-4 . TRBD1 TRBV28 TGTGCCAGCAGTTCCCTAGCGGGACAGGGGGCATCCAAAAACATTCAGTACTTC CASSSLAGQGASKNIQYF
TRBJ2-3 . . TRBV2 TGTGCCACCTCCTGGAGGGCAGATACGCAGTATTTT CATSWRADTQYF
TRBJ2-1 few TRBD1 TRBV28 TGTGCCTCCGGGACAGGGGTCGTCCTACACGTCAATGAGCAGTTCTTC CASGTGVVLHVNEQFF
TRBJ2-5 . TRBD2 TRBV11-3 TGTGCCAGCAGCTTTAGCGGGGGGACCCAAGAGACCCAGTACTTC CASSFSGGTQETQYF
TRBJ1-4 . . TRBV7-9 TGTGCCAGCAGCTTACCCACCGGGACGGGGAATGAAAAACTGTTTTTT CASSLPTGTGNEKLFF
TRBJ2-1 . . TRBV7-6 TGTGCCAGCAGCCCCGGTGGGGGGGCTGTTAATGAGCAGTTCTTC CASSPGGGAVNEQFF
TRBJ1-6 . TRBD1 TRBV29-1 TGCAGCGCTCGACAGGGGGCTTATAATTCACCCCTCCACTTT CSARQGAYNSPLHF
TRBJ2-7 . . TRBV7-2 TGTGCCAGCAGCCAAGTCCACGAGCAGTACTTC CASSQVHEQYF
TRBJ2-6 . TRBD1 TRBV4-2 TGTGCCAGCAGCCAAGTCGGGACAGCCAACTCTGGGGCCAACGTCCTGACTTTC CASSQVGTANSGANVLTF
TRBJ2-7 . TRBD2 TRBV5-1 TGCGCCAGCAGCAGGACCGGGACTAGCGGTGATTCCTACGAGCAGTACTTC CASSRTGTSGDSYEQYF
TRBJ1-5 few . TRBV6-2/TRBV6-3 TGTGCCAGCAGTTACTCAAACTCCGGGGTGGGGGCTAATCAGCCCCAGCATTTT CASSYSNSGVGANQPQHF
TRBJ2-6 . . TRBV6-2/TRBV6-3 TGTGCCAGCAGTTACTCAGGTCCAGGGGTCCTCCTATCTGGGGCCAACGTCCTGACTTTC CASSYSGPGVLLSGANVLTF
TRBJ1-6 . TRBD1 TRBV7-9 TGTGCCAGCAGCCCACAGGGGGATAATTCACCCCTCCACTTT CASSPQGDNSPLHF
TRBJ2-2 . . TRBV20-1 TGCAGTGCTAGAGATCGGACCAGGAACACCGGGGAGCTGTTTTTT CSARDRTRNTGELFF
TRBJ2-5 . TRBD2 TRBV28 TGTGCCAGCAGTTGGTCCCAAGCGGGGGAACAAGAGACCCAGTACTTC CASSWSQAGEQETQYF
TRBJ1-5 few . TRBV6-1 TGTGCCAGCAGTGAAAGGGAAGGGTGGGGTTATCAGCCCCAGCATTTT CASSEREGWGYQPQHF
TRBJ1-6 once . TRBV12-3/TRBV12-4 TGTGCCAGCAGTTTTTCAGGACCGAATTCACCCCTCCACTTT CASSFSGPNSPLHF
TRBJ2-1 . TRBD2 TRBV7-6 TGTGCCAGCAGCTTAGGAGCGGGGGGGCCCAATGAGCAGTTCTTC CASSLGAGGPNEQFF
TRBJ2-4 few TRBD1 TRBV20-1 TGCAGTGCCCCGGGACAGTTAGCCAAAAACATTCAGTACTTC CSAPGQLAKNIQYF
TRBJ2-3 few TRBD2 TRBV4-2 TGTGCCAGCAGCCAGGAGCGGGGGGGCGCAGATACGCAGTATTTT CASSQERGGADTQYF
TRBJ1-5 . . TRBV7-2 TGTGCCAGCAGCTTAATGGGGAGTCAGCCCCAGCATTTT CASSLMGSQPQHF
TRBJ2-5 . . TRBV4-1 TGCGCCAGCAGCCAAGAATTAGATCGGCAGGGTTACGCGACCCAGTACTTC CASSQELDRQGYATQYF